This T cell receptor beta chain was obtained from a study of blood T cell repertoires in COVID-19. Looking at the study overall: The cDNA or gDNA used as material had been derived from T cells, B-cell-depleted T cells, or PBMCs.

Study processing details: Reference gene primer amplification in the assay estimated nucleated cell counts. TCRdb keeps only in-frame clones here, not all; method: immunoSEQ multiplex PCR. D and trimming come from the DNA, and the V and J calls and clone size come from that table. The sample includes over 200,000 clones, 87% of them seen just once. The TCR comes from a man aged 60-69 years who had recovered from COVID-19. Specimen: peripheral blood.

In DNA, the CDR3 is TGTGCCAGCAGCGGGACCAAACAGGGGGTAGGGACCGGGGAGCTGTTTTTT. It is translated as CASSGTKQGVGTGELFF. The chain uses TRBV5-4 and TRBJ2-2; 8 bases match TRBD1. The germline V gene has CDR1 SGHNT and CDR2 YYREEE (reference sequence). The CDR3 runs to 17 residues. The J segment lost 5 bases and the V segment lost 4 bases, leaving 13 bases of the junction unmatched.